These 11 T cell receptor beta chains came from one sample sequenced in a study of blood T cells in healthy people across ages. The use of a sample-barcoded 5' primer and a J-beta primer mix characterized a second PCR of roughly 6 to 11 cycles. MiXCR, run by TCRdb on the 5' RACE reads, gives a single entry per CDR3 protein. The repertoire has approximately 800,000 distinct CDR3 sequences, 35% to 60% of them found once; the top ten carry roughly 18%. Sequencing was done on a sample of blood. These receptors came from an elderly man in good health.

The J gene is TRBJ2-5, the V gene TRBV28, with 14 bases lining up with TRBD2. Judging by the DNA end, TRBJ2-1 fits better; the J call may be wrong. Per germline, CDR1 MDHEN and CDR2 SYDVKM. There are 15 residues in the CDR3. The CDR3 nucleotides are TGTGCCATCGGGACTAGCGGGAGAATTCAAGAGACCCAGTTCTTC. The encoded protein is CAIGTSGRIQETQFF.

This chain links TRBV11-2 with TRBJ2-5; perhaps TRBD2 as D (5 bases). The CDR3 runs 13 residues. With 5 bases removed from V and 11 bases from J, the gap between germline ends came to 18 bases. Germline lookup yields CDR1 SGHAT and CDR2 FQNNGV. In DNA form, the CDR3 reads TGTGCCAGCAGCCTCGGTGGTATGAGGGAGCAGTACTTC. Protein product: CASSLGGMREQYF. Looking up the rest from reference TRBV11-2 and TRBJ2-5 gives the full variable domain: EAGVAQSPRYKIIEKRQSVAFWCNPISGHATLYWYQQILGQGPKLLIQFQNNGVVDDSQLPKDRFSAERLKGVDSTLKIQPAKLEDSAVYLCASSLGGMREQYFGPGTRLLVL.

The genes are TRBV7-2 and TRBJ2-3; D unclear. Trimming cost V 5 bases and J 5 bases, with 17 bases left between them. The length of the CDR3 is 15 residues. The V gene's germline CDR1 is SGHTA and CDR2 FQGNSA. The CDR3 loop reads CASSPRGPSGDTQYF. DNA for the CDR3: TGTGCCAGCAGCCCAAGAGGTCCGAGTGGAGATACGCAGTATTTT.

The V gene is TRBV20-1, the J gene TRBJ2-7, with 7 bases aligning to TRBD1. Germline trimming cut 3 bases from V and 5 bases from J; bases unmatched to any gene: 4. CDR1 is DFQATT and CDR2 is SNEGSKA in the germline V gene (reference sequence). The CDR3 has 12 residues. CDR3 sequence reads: CSARGDSHEQYF. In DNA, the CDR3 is TGCAGTGCTAGGGGGGACAGTCACGAGCAGTACTTC.

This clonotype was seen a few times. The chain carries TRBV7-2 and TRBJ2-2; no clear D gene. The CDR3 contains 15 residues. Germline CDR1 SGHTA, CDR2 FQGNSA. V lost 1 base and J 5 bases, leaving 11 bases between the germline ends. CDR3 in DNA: TGTGCCAGCAGCTTAGGGTACTCGGCAACCGGGGAGCTGTTTTTT. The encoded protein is CASSLGYSATGELFF.

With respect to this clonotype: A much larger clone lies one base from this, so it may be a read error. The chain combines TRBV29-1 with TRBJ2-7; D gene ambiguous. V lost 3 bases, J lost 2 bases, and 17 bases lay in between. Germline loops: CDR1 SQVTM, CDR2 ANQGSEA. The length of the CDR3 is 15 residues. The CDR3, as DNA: TGCAGCGTTGATTTGGGCCGGTCGTCGACCTACGAGCAGTACTTC. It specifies CSVDLGRSSTYEQYF.

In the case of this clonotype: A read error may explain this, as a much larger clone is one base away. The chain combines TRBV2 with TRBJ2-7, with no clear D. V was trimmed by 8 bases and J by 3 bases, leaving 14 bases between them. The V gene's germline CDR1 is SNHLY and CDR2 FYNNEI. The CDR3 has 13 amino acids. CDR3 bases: TGTGCCAGCGTAAGACCAGAAATCTACGAGCAGTACTTC. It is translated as CASVRPEIYEQYF. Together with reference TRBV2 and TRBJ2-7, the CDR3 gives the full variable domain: EPEVTQTPSHQVTQMGQEVILRCVPISNHLYFYWYRQILGQKVEFLVSFYNNEISEKSEIFDDQFSVERPDGSNFTLKIRSTKLEDSAMYFCASVRPEIYEQYFGPGTRLTVT.

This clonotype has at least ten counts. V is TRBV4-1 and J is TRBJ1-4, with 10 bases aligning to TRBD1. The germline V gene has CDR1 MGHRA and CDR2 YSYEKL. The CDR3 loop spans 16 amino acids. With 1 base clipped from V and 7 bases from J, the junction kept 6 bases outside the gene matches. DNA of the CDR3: TGCGCCAGCAGCCAAGTGCGACAGGGGGCTGGTGAAAAACTGTTTTTT. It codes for CASSQVRQGAGEKLFF.

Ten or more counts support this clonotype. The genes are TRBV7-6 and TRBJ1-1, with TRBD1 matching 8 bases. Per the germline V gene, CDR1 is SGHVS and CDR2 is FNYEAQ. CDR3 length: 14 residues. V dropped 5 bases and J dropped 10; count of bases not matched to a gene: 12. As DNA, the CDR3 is TGTGCCAGCAGCCCCGGACAGGGTCTCGGCGTAGCTTTCTTT. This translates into CASSPGQGLGVAFF.

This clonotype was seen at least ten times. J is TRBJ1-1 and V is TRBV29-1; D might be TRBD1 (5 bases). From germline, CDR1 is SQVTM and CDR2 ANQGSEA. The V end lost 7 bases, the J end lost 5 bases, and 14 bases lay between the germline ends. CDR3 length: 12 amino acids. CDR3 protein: CSAIPGNTEAFF. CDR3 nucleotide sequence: TGCAGCGCTATTCCAGGGAATACTGAAGCTTTCTTT.

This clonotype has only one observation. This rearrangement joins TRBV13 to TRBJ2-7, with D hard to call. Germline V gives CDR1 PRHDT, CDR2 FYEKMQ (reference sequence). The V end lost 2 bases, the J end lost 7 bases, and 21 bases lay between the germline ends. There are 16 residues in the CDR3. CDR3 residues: CASSLKWREDFNEQYF. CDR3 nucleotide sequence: TGTGCCAGCAGCTTAAAGTGGCGAGAAGATTTTAATGAGCAGTACTTC.